The sequence of this T cell receptor (beta chain) was determined in a study of T cells after yellow fever vaccination. Study information: SMART-Seq v4 Ultra Low Input prepared libraries from low-cell fractions.

This clonotype was found many times. TCRdb ran MiXCR on the 5' RACE reads and lists one entry per CDR3 protein. The data show hundreds of thousands of distinct CDR3 sequences, roughly 5.2% seen once. Germline CDR1 reads MNHNS; CDR2 reads SASEGT. The CDR3 length is 15 residues. Trimming cost V 3 bases and J 6 bases; bases outside gene matches: 8. V usage is TRBV6-1 and J usage is TRBJ1-1; 9 bases align to TRBD1. The source was CD4+ T cells sorted from PBMCs, collected on the day of the yellow fever booster vaccination. The TCR was taken from a man aged 18 to 29 who received the YFV17D yellow fever vaccine. The CDR3 DNA is TGTGCCAGCAGTGACCTGACAGGGGGTGGGCCTGAAGCTTTCTTT. It codes for CASSDLTGGGPEAFF.